The 30 T cell receptor beta chains listed next were all sequenced from one sample in a study of T cell repertoires in ileal Crohn's disease. Profiled with immunoSEQ multiplex PCR; TCRdb holds only in-frame clones, not every one. The sample comprises around 2,700 clones, approximately 80% of which are singletons, and about an eighth rests with the top ten. Sequencing used ileal tissue. These TCRs come from an adult with Crohn's disease.

This chain joins TRBV15 and TRBJ1-1, with TRBD1 matching over 9 bases. The CDR3 extends over 12 amino acids. V shed 5 bases, J shed 5 bases, and the junction held 0 bases outside the gene matches. Per germline, CDR1 LNHNV and CDR2 YYDKDF (reference sequence). The CDR3 DNA sequence: TGTGCCACCAGCGACAGGGGGACTGAAGCTTTCTTT. Its translation: CATSDRGTEAFF.

A note on this clone: Other DNA sequences within the sample encode an identical CDR3. The chain combines TRBV9 with TRBJ2-1; 7 bases agree with TRBD2. The CDR3 loop spans 14 amino acids. CDR1 and CDR2 (germline): SGDLS, YYNGEE. V dropped 3 bases and J dropped 0; count of bases not matched to a gene: 0. In DNA form, the CDR3 reads TGTGCCAGCAGCGCGGGAGGCTCCTACAATGAGCAGTTCTTC. This encodes CASSAGGSYNEQFF.

This chain links TRBV29-1 with TRBJ2-3, with D perhaps matching TRBD1 (5 bases). V was cut by 0 bases and J by 8 bases, with 6 bases left in between. Per germline, CDR1 SQVTM and CDR2 ANQGSEA. The CDR3 has 11 residues. DNA of the CDR3: TGCAGCGTTGAAGATCAGGGTACGCAGTATTTT. It yields the protein CSVEDQGTQYF.

This chain links TRBV18 with TRBJ2-1; 8 bases align to TRBD2. Germline trimming cut 3 bases from V and 2 bases from J; bases unmatched to any gene: 15. Germline CDR1 is KGHSH and CDR2 is LQKENI. The CDR3 is 19 amino acids. CDR3 loop: CASSPGHDTGTRTYNEQFF. In nucleotides, the CDR3 is TGTGCCAGCTCACCGGGCCACGATACCGGGACTAGGACCTACAATGAGCAGTTCTTC.

This clone was observed once. J is TRBJ2-3 and V is TRBV27; 9 bases map to TRBD1. This CDR3 has 16 residues. Germline values: CDR1 MNHEY, CDR2 SMNVEV (reference sequence). V was clipped by 2 bases and J by 3 bases; unmatched bases: 6. This chain's CDR3 is CASSLDRGTGTDTQYF. The CDR3 region has the DNA TGTGCCAGCAGTTTAGACAGGGGGACGGGAACAGATACGCAGTATTTT.

This chain links TRBV7-2 with TRBJ2-3; 13 bases are a match to TRBD2. Germline V CDR1 and CDR2: SGHTA, FQGNSA. V shed 4 bases, J shed 6 bases, and the junction held 7 bases outside the gene matches. The CDR3 is 16 residues long. The CDR3: CASSYGLAGAADTQYF. In DNA, the CDR3 is TGTGCCAGCAGCTACGGACTAGCGGGAGCAGCGGATACGCAGTATTTT.

The V gene is TRBV6-1, the J gene TRBJ2-5, with 9 bases matching TRBD2. The CDR3 consists of 20 residues. Germline-derived CDR1 and CDR2 are MNHNS and SASEGT. V lost 1 base to trimming and J lost 6 bases; unmatched junction nucleotides: 21. DNA for the CDR3: TGTGCCAGCAGTGAAGGAGGGGGGCTAGCGGGGACGGGGGCAATGAAGACCCAGTACTTC. This sequence encodes CASSEGGGLAGTGAMKTQYF.

The V and J genes are TRBV5-1 and TRBJ1-2; TRBD1 agrees at 10 bases. CDR3 length: 17 amino acids. Germline values: CDR1 SGHRS, CDR2 YFSETQ. J gave up 2 bases and V 2 bases, and 9 bases lay outside the gene matches. In DNA form, the CDR3 reads TGCGCCAGCAGCTTTGGGGACAGGGGAGGTGGAAACTATGGCTACACCTTC. Amino acid sequence: CASSFGDRGGGNYGYTF.

The V call is TRBV28, the J call TRBJ2-2; TRBD2 agrees at 7 bases. CDR3 length equals 15 residues. Per the germline V gene, CDR1 is MDHEN and CDR2 is SYDVKM. V dropped 1 base and J dropped 6; count of bases not matched to a gene: 5. In DNA form, the CDR3 reads TGTGCCAGCAGTTTATCCGGGAGCGGGGCCGGGGAGCTGTTTTTT. This translates into CASSLSGSGAGELFF. Based on the CDR3 plus reference TRBV28 and TRBJ2-2, the full variable domain is DVKVTQSSRYLVKRTGEKVFLECVQDMDHENMFWYRQDPGLGLRLIYFSYDVKMKEKGDIPEGYSVSREKKERFSLILESASTNQTSMYLCASSLSGSGAGELFFGEGSRLTVL.

The CDR3 bases are TGTGCCAGCAGCTTGACAGGGGGCACGGAGACCCAGTACTTC. Its protein is CASSLTGGTETQYF. The chain has TRBV5-5 and TRBJ2-5; 9 bases agree with TRBD1. This CDR3 comprises 14 residues. Germline assignment: CDR1 SGHKS and CDR2 YYEKEE (reference sequence). Germline trimming cut 1 base from V and 5 bases from J; bases unmatched to any gene: 3.

The chain uses TRBV7-2 and TRBJ2-7, with 9 nucleotides matching TRBD1. This CDR3 comprises 14 residues. Germline CDR1 is SGHTA and CDR2 is FQGNSA. Losses at the gene ends were 3 bases for V and 4 bases for J; bases not matched to a gene: 4. The CDR3 DNA reads TGTGCCAGCAGCTTCGGGACAGGGTCTTACGAGCAGTACTTC. Residues: CASSFGTGSYEQYF.

This clone was detected a few times. V and J are TRBV10-2 and TRBJ1-1, with 7 positions matching TRBD1. The CDR3 has 15 amino acids. V was pared by 2 bases and J by 5 bases, with 8 bases of the junction left unmatched. The germline CDR1 and CDR2 sequences are WSHSY and SAAADI. The CDR3 DNA sequence: TGCGCCAGCAGTGAGGACAGGGAGGATCGGACTGAAGCTTTCTTT. Its translation is CASSEDREDRTEAFF.

V usage is TRBV7-9 and J usage is TRBJ2-7; 8 positions match TRBD2. V shed 6 bases and J 3 bases; nucleotides not matched to a gene: 4. The CDR3 has 13 residues. Per germline, CDR1 SEHNR and CDR2 FQNEAQ (reference sequence). The CDR3 reads CASRAGTSYEQYF. CDR3 DNA sequence: TGTGCCAGCAGGGCCGGGACTAGCTACGAGCAGTACTTC.

The chain links TRBV28 to TRBJ1-5; D remains unclear. Trimming removed 2 bases at V and 5 bases at J, with 7 bases between. Germline values: CDR1 MDHEN, CDR2 SYDVKM. The CDR3 has 13 residues. The CDR3 DNA is TGTGCCAGCAGTTTACCAGGCTATCAGCCCCAGCATTTT. It specifies CASSLPGYQPQHF.

The V call is TRBV19, the J call TRBJ2-1, with TRBD2 as a possible D gene (5 bases). The CDR3 has 14 amino acids. Germline-derived CDR1 and CDR2 are LNHDA and SQIVND (reference sequence). V was trimmed by 6 bases and J by 5 bases, leaving 14 bases between them. The CDR3 region is CASRNILAHNEQFF. The CDR3 DNA reads as TGTGCCAGTAGGAATATCCTAGCCCACAATGAGCAGTTCTTC.

The chain links TRBV7-9 to TRBJ2-5; 13 nucleotides align to TRBD2. V was clipped by 5 bases and J by 7 bases; unmatched bases: 10. Germline-derived CDR1 and CDR2 are SEHNR and FQNEAQ (reference sequence). CDR3 length: 16 amino acids. In DNA, the CDR3 is TGTGCCAGCAGCCCTAGGACTAGCGGGAGAGATGGGACCCAGTACTTC. As protein: CASSPRTSGRDGTQYF.

V gene TRBV5-4 combines with J gene TRBJ2-7, with 12 bases identical to TRBD2. The CDR3 covers 15 residues. Germline CDR1 SGHNT, CDR2 YYREEE (reference sequence). V lost 4 bases, J lost 1 base, and 3 bases stayed unmatched. CDR3 sequence: CASSTGTSGSYEQYF. The CDR3 DNA reads TGTGCCAGCAGCACTGGGACTAGCGGGTCCTACGAGCAGTACTTC.

The J gene is TRBJ2-5, the V gene TRBV10-3, with 7 bases that match TRBD2. The CDR3 totals 17 residues. Trimming cost V 2 bases and J 1 base; bases outside gene matches: 10. Looked up from germline, CDR1 is ENHRY and CDR2 is SYGVKD. The CDR3 loop reads CAISEISAGELQETQYF. In nucleotides, the CDR3 is TGTGCCATCAGTGAGATCTCTGCGGGAGAGCTCCAAGAGACCCAGTACTTC.

The chain recombines TRBV5-4 with TRBJ2-1, with TRBD2 matching 9 bases. CDR3 size: 15 residues. J was trimmed by 1 base and V by 4 bases; bases with no gene match: 3. Per germline, CDR1 SGHNT and CDR2 YYREEE (reference sequence). The CDR3 here is CASSPSGISYNEQFF. The CDR3 bases are TGTGCCAGCAGCCCTAGCGGGATTTCCTACAATGAGCAGTTCTTC.

This chain uses TRBV11-2 with TRBJ2-1, with 15 bases matching TRBD2. CDR1 SGHAT and CDR2 FQNNGV come from the germline V gene. The CDR3 extends over 17 amino acids. Germline trimming cut 5 bases from V and 9 bases from J; bases unmatched to any gene: 11. In nucleotides, the CDR3 is TGTGCCAGCAGCCCGGGCCGGACTAGCGGGAGGGCGGGTGAGCAGTTCTTC. It codes for CASSPGRTSGRAGEQFF.

The chain combines TRBV7-9 with TRBJ2-3, with 9 nucleotides matching TRBD1. The CDR3 has 16 residues. Germline values: CDR1 SEHNR, CDR2 FQNEAQ (reference sequence). The V gene end was trimmed by 5 bases and the J gene end by 6 bases; junction bases not matched to a gene: 12. CDR3 nucleotides: TGTGCCAGCAGCCGGGACAGGGCCAGGACTGGGGATACGCAGTATTTT. The encoded protein is CASSRDRARTGDTQYF.

The gene calls are TRBV18 and TRBJ2-7; 9 nucleotides align to TRBD2. Germline CDR1 reads KGHSH; CDR2 reads LQKENI. The CDR3 contains 14 residues. The junction had 6 bases not matched to a gene; V was cut back by 5 bases and J by 4 bases. CDR3 amino acids: CASSGASGMYEQYF. CDR3 nucleotide sequence: TGTGCCAGCTCAGGAGCTAGCGGGATGTACGAGCAGTACTTC.

This clone was detected a few times. The chain employs TRBV5-4 and TRBJ2-1; maybe TRBD1 (6 bases). Germline V CDR1 and CDR2: SGHNT, YYREEE (reference sequence). The V gene lost 4 bases and the J gene lost 6 bases, with 20 bases spanning the gap. This CDR3 region has 16 residues. The CDR3: CASSLRGNWAFNEQFF. The DNA of the CDR3 is TGTGCCAGCAGCCTAAGGGGGAATTGGGCATTCAATGAGCAGTTCTTC.

The chain employs TRBV5-6 and TRBJ2-5; the D gene is possibly TRBD1 (6 bases). V was shortened by 0 bases and J by 5 bases, with 8 bases between the two germline ends. Per germline, CDR1 SGHDT and CDR2 YYEEEE. CDR3 size: 13 residues. CDR3 residues: CASSLAGVETQYF. The CDR3 DNA sequence: TGTGCCAGCAGCTTGGCAGGGGTCGAGACCCAGTACTTC. The full variable domain, rest sourced from reference TRBV5-6 and TRBJ2-5, is DAGVTQSPTHLIKTRGQQVTLRCSPKSGHDTVSWYQQALGQGPQFIFQYYEEEERQRGNFPDRFSGHQFPNYSSELNVNALLLGDSALYLCASSLAGVETQYFGPGTRLLVL.

The chain carries TRBV9 and TRBJ2-1, with D perhaps matching TRBD2 (7 bases). V shed 1 base and J shed 10 bases, with 24 bases lying between them. The germline V gene has CDR1 SGDLS and CDR2 YYNGEE. The CDR3 consists of 17 residues. The CDR3 sequence: CASSVSLGGGPGEEQFF. The CDR3, as DNA: TGTGCCAGCAGCGTAAGCCTGGGCGGGGGCCCGGGGGAGGAGCAGTTCTTC.

The chain employs TRBV4-1 and TRBJ2-5; TRBD1 matches 8 bases. Germline V CDR1 and CDR2: MGHRA, YSYEKL. The CDR3 is 15 residues long. Trimming removed 4 bases from V and 1 base from J; junction bases left unmatched: 5. CDR3 sequence: CASSPDRVGQETQYF. DNA of the CDR3: TGCGCCAGCAGCCCGGACAGGGTGGGCCAAGAGACCCAGTACTTC.

The rearrangement links TRBV7-3 to TRBJ2-2; possible D gene TRBD2, 7 bases. Germline CDR1 is SGHTA and CDR2 is FQGTGA. V was pared by 1 base and J by 8 bases, with 11 bases between. The CDR3 runs 14 residues. CDR3 protein: CASSLMGGPGELFF. The CDR3 nucleotides read TGTGCCAGCAGCTTAATGGGGGGGCCAGGGGAGCTGTTTTTT.

The rearrangement uses TRBV7-9 and TRBJ1-4; tentatively, D is TRBD1 (6 bases). The length of the CDR3 is 15 residues. V dropped 3 bases and J dropped 1 base, with 9 bases sitting between them. The germline gives CDR1 SEHNR, CDR2 FQNEAQ (reference sequence). The CDR3 nucleotides read TGTGCCAGCAGCTTTCCCAGGGGAACTAATGAAAAACTGTTTTTT. This gives the protein CASSFPRGTNEKLFF.

J is TRBJ1-2 and V is TRBV28; 12 bases agree with TRBD1. CDR1 and CDR2 from the germline V gene are MDHEN and SYDVKM. With 7 bases clipped from V and 7 bases from J, the junction kept 10 bases outside the gene matches. CDR3 length: 15 amino acids. The CDR3 reads CASTLGGQGAVGYTF. CDR3 nucleotides: TGTGCCAGCACCCTAGGGGGACAGGGGGCCGTTGGCTACACCTTC.

The chain is built from TRBV6-5 and TRBJ2-3; TRBD1 aligns across 9 bases. V dropped 4 bases and J dropped 5; count of bases not matched to a gene: 7. This CDR3 spans 15 amino acids. From germline, CDR1 is MNHEY and CDR2 SVGAGI. DNA of the CDR3: TGTGCCAGCAGTTCCCCGGGACAGGGAATAGATACGCAGTATTTT. Its translation is CASSSPGQGIDTQYF.